These 17 T cell receptor beta chains originate from one sample sequenced in a study of shared clonotypes between healthy human individuals. Only in-frame clones appear in the TCRdb table, and some are missing; sequencing was by immunoSEQ multiplex PCR. The table shows under 2.5 million clones, with around 92% occurring only once. Specimen: naive CD4+ T cells from PBMCs. Subset meaning: CD45RA+ positively selected. The receptors were gathered from a young man in good health. Some clones in this sample may be carry-over from other donors' samples.

This chain uses TRBV21-1 with TRBJ2-3. TRBV21-1 is classified as a pseudogene. This CDR3 is 14 amino acids long. The CDR3 nucleotides read TGTGCCAGCAGTCCCTCAAAACGCACAGATACGCAGTATTTT. It specifies CASSPSKRTDTQYF.

The rearrangement uses TRBV6-1 and TRBJ2-7; TRBD1 matches 7 bases. Unmatched junction bases numbered 13, after V lost 6 bases and J lost 5 bases. The CDR3 totals 15 residues. CDR1 is MNHNS and CDR2 is SASEGT in the germline V gene. CDR3 in DNA: TGTGCCAGCAGGATCCTTCCGACAGGGATCCACGAGCAGTACTTC. It specifies CASRILPTGIHEQYF.

V and J are TRBV15 and TRBJ1-2, with D perhaps TRBD1 (5 bases). The CDR3 spans 18 residues. Trimming removed 0 bases from V and 1 base from J, with 18 bases in between. The germline V gene encodes CDR1 LNHNV and CDR2 YYDKDF (reference sequence). The CDR3 here is CATSRDPFRQGHNYGYTF. The CDR3 bases are TGTGCCACCAGCAGAGATCCATTTAGGCAGGGCCATAACTATGGCTACACCTTC.

The chain uses TRBV5-4 and TRBJ2-2, with D perhaps matching TRBD1 or TRBD2 (8 bases each). Trimming left V 3 bases short and J 1 base short, with 13 bases between. CDR1 SGHNT and CDR2 YYREEE come from the germline V gene (reference sequence). This CDR3 is 16 amino acids long. CDR3 DNA sequence: TGTGCCAGCAGCTCGGGGGGGACAGGGAACACCGGGGAGCTGTTTTTT. It yields the protein CASSSGGTGNTGELFF.

The chain employs TRBV5-1 and TRBJ1-4; D uncertain. The CDR3 spans 17 residues. Trimming pared 0 bases from V and 8 bases from J, leaving 20 bases between. The germline CDR1 and CDR2 sequences are SGHRS and YFSETQ. The CDR3 loop reads CASSLGHSANSREKLFF. In DNA, the CDR3 is TGCGCCAGCAGCTTGGGCCATTCGGCGAACAGTCGGGAAAAACTGTTTTTT.

The sample holds one count of this clone. The chain couples TRBV28 to TRBJ2-5; D remains ambiguous. The J call may be mistaken, given a closer DNA end match to TRBJ2-7. Looked up from germline, CDR1 is MDHEN and CDR2 is SYDVKM. The CDR3 contains 12 residues. In nucleotides, the CDR3 is TGTGCCAGCAGTTCAGAGTACTACGAGCAGTACTTC. Its translation is CASSSEYYEQYF.

The V call is TRBV9, the J call TRBJ1-2; TRBD1 is a possible D gene (6 bases). The CDR3 consists of 14 residues. Trimming removed 4 bases at V and 7 bases at J, with 17 bases between. Germline V gene lookup returns CDR1 SGDLS and CDR2 YYNGEE. CDR3 DNA sequence: TGTGCCAGCAGCCCTACAGGGACCTCCTCTGGCTACACCTTC. As protein: CASSPTGTSSGYTF.

This clone was counted once. At the DNA level, this CDR3 is encoded by other sequences in the same sample as well. This chain joins TRBV5-5 and TRBJ2-7; D remains unclear. The V and J ends lost 0 bases and 3 bases respectively, with 4 bases between them. The CDR3 sequence is 12 residues long. CDR1 is SGHKS, CDR2 YYEKEE, per germline (reference sequence). For the CDR3, the DNA is TGTGCCAGCAGCTTGGTGGGCTACGAGCAGTACTTC. This translates into CASSLVGYEQYF.

The chain employs TRBV2 and TRBJ1-2; TRBD1 agrees at 7 bases. With 6 bases clipped from V and 7 bases from J, the junction kept 8 bases outside the gene matches. CDR3 size: 13 residues. Germline V CDR1 and CDR2: SNHLY, FYNNEI. The CDR3 DNA reads TGTGCCAGCAGCGCTACAGGGGTTGGTGGCTACACCTTC. Protein sequence: CASSATGVGGYTF.

CDR3 DNA sequence: TGTGCCAGCAGTTACCAAAGCGGCCATAATTCACCCCTCCACTTT. Its translation: CASSYQSGHNSPLHF. This chain joins TRBV6-6 and TRBJ1-6; D gene unclear. The CDR3 length is 15 residues. V was trimmed by 2 bases and J by 5 bases, leaving 10 bases between them. Germline V gene lookup returns CDR1 MNHNY and CDR2 SVGAGI (reference sequence).

This sequence joins TRBV27 and TRBJ2-7; 7 bases agree with TRBD2. The CDR3 has 14 residues. Trimming removed 2 bases from V and 3 bases from J; junction bases left unmatched: 4. From germline, CDR1 is MNHEY and CDR2 SMNVEV (reference sequence). The CDR3 DNA reads as TGTGCCAGCAGTTTAGTCCCGGGAGGCTACGAGCAGTACTTC. Its translation: CASSLVPGGYEQYF.

The chain joins TRBV7-9 to TRBJ1-3, with D possibly being TRBD1 (6 bases). V shed 1 base and J shed 8 bases, with 18 bases lying between them. Germline V gives CDR1 SEHNR, CDR2 FQNEAQ (reference sequence). The CDR3 is 16 residues long. The CDR3 DNA reads TGTGCCAGCAGCTTAGTCGGGGGCGCCGGGTCGGACACCATATATTTT. Protein product: CASSLVGGAGSDTIYF.

This rearrangement joins TRBV14 to TRBJ2-5; 13 nucleotides align to TRBD2. The CDR3 loop spans 14 amino acids. Looked up from germline, CDR1 is SGHDN and CDR2 is FVKESK. V was pared by 4 bases and J by 7 bases, with 3 bases of the junction left unmatched. The CDR3 sequence: CASSRTSGSRTQYF. CDR3 bases: TGTGCCAGCAGCCGGACTAGCGGGAGTAGGACCCAGTACTTC.

V and J are TRBV30 and TRBJ2-7; 9 nucleotides align to TRBD1. This CDR3 contains 13 residues. CDR1 and CDR2 (germline): GTSNPN, SVGIG (reference sequence). The V gene end was trimmed by 5 bases and the J gene end by 4 bases; junction bases not matched to a gene: 6. CDR3 region: CAWALGQGYEQYF. In DNA, the CDR3 is TGTGCCTGGGCCTTGGGACAGGGATACGAGCAGTACTTC.

CDR3 in DNA: TGTGCCACCGGATTGACGCGCAGTTTAGCCAAAAACATTCAGTACTTC. This codes for CATGLTRSLAKNIQYF. The rearrangement joins TRBV15 to TRBJ2-4; D ambiguous. Per the germline V gene, CDR1 is LNHNV and CDR2 is YYDKDF (reference sequence). Trimming shortened V by 8 bases and J by 0 bases, and 17 bases separated the two germline ends. This CDR3 has 16 amino acids. The variable domain in full, completed from reference TRBV15 and TRBJ2-4, reads DAMVIQNPRYQVTQFGKPVTLSCSQTLNHNVMYWYQQKSSQAPKLLFHYYDKDFNNEADTPDNFQSRRPNTSFCFLDIRSPGLGDTAMYLCATGLTRSLAKNIQYFGAGTRLSVL.

In regard to this clone: This CDR3 is also generated by other DNA sequences in the sample. The chain recombines TRBV5-1 with TRBJ1-2; TRBD1 is a possible D gene (5 bases). Germline CDR1 reads SGHRS; CDR2 reads YFSETQ. Trimming shortened V by 0 bases and J by 1 base, and 7 bases separated the two germline ends. The CDR3 extends over 14 amino acids. CDR3 residues: CASSLVGGNYGYTF. The DNA of the CDR3 is TGCGCCAGCAGCTTGGTGGGGGGTAACTATGGCTACACCTTC.

This clone was recorded only once. The chain has TRBV9 and TRBJ2-3; D may be TRBD1 (5 bases). CDR3 length equals 15 residues. Germline values: CDR1 SGDLS, CDR2 YYNGEE. The V and J ends lost 4 bases and 0 bases respectively, with 12 bases between them. CDR3 DNA sequence: TGTGCCAGCAGCCCCCAGGGTCCTAGCACAGATACGCAGTATTTT. Its protein product is CASSPQGPSTDTQYF.